The sequence of this TCR beta chain was determined in a study of CD8+ T cells in alopecia areata (dated by TCRdb to the late 2010s). Regarding the study in general: Treated patients were enrolled in an open-label pilot trial of oral tofacitinib at 5 to 10 mg twice daily for moderate-to-severe alopecia areata. Amplification of TCRbeta CDR3 regions was done by immunoSEQ multiplex PCR using 35 Vbeta forward primers and 13 Jbeta reverse primers. To study T cell clonal expansion in alopecia areata, the researchers applied high-throughput TCRbeta sequencing to both the C3H/HeJ mouse model and human patients. Scalp tissue and sorted CD4+ and CD8+ peripheral blood T cells from patchy and totalis/universalis alopecia areata patients and from healthy controls were covered by human TCRbeta sequencing. In treated patients, disease severity was measured using the SALT score, which gives the percentage of scalp surface area affected. Patients on tofacitinib were biopsied at baseline and after 4 and 24 weeks of treatment, and several of the patients also had a later scalp biopsy. Clonality in the scalp was compared among normal scalp (n=4), patchy alopecia areata scalp (n=8), and alopecia totalis/universalis scalp (n=8). Patients received tofacitinib for 6 to 18 months and were then followed off drug for 6 months to check for delayed response and recurrence. RNA was extracted with the PAXgene miRNA kit for fixed scalp, the miRNeasy kit for PBMCs, and the RNeasy kit for mouse skin.

The table lists this clone with a count of one. Its cognate antigen has yet to be identified. No much larger clone is present one base from it, and per-base qualities are unavailable. The intended sense of this specimen's time point label: more than 3 weeks on oral tofacitinib. The intended sense of this specimen's treatment or condition label: oral pan-JAK inhibitor, 5-10 mg twice daily. Lesional scalp punch biopsies and peripheral blood were obtained from alopecia areata patients. PBMCs were isolated by density centrifugation and stained for CD3, CD4 and CD8, after which CD4+ and CD8+ T cells were sorted on a FACSAria. Library construction relied on the immunoSEQ multiplex PCR assay. RNA was extracted from all samples and reverse transcribed into cDNA, which served as template for TCR sequencing. SuperScript III was used to make first-strand cDNA, primed with a 2:1 mix of oligo-dT and random hexamers. Amplification bias was assessed with a synthetic immune receptor repertoire, and residual bias was removed computationally. For the original study's pipeline: Raw reads were preprocessed for error removal, and CDR3 was defined according to IMGT conventions as running from the conserved cysteine to phenylalanine. To get clonality, Shannon entropy was normalized by log2 of the number of productive unique TCRs and the result was subtracted from 1. CD4 or CD8 identity of scalp clones was inferred by cross-referencing scalp TCRbeta sequences with sorted blood CD4 and CD8 repertoires. Entries here come from immuneACCESS through TCRdb and include only in-frame sequences with V and J called. Some clones fail to appear in such tables; in the studies checked, an unresolved V gene covers under half of the shortfall, and the cause of the remainder is unknown. That table is the source of V, J and clone size, and D and trimming were worked out from the DNA. The table for this sample lists about 190,000 clones; around 60% of them were counted only once. The ten largest clones capture roughly 0.71% of the sample.

What the study reported, not specific to this receptor: During tofacitinib treatment, many expanded lesional clones stuck around in both scalp and blood, and this persistence may partly explain why relapse happens after treatment is stopped. Compared with normal scalp, lesional scalp, particularly in alopecia totalis/universalis, had higher clonality and more expanded CD8+ clones, which suggests antigenic drive. Unlike mouse skin, which is dominated by gammadelta T cells, normal human skin has resident alphabeta T cells that are also sequenced, and this complicates analysis of the scalp TCR repertoire. Because the treated cohort was small and had just a single nonresponder, larger studies are needed to establish links between baseline CD8+ expansion and response. With tofacitinib, both scalp clonality and the number of expanded CD8+ clones among the top 100 scalp clones went down significantly. Compared with mice, TCR sequences shared between patients were less clear, possibly partly because of HLA diversity across the patient population.

The sequenced sample was CD4+ T cells sorted from blood, obtained at week 4, from a patient treated with tofacitinib. This TCR was recovered from a human donor with alopecia areata.

Read as DNA, the sequence is TGTGCCAGCAGGGGCGGGTCATCCTACAATGAGCAGTTCTTC. This codes for CASRGGSSYNEQFF. The rearrangement joined TRBV25-1 to TRBJ2-1; a weak D assignment points to TRBD2 (5 bases agree). V gives up 6 bases and J gives up 1 base, and the segment between their germline ends measures 10 bases. The CDR3 numbers 14 residues from cysteine through phenylalanine. This entry keeps only the CDR3 DNA: 42 bases, framed from base 1. From the germline V gene, CDR1 is MGHDK and CDR2 is SYGVNS.